The present entry profiles one T cell receptor (beta chain) with its context. This specimen belongs to a study of CD8 T cells in ankylosing spondylitis. The CDR3 has 14 amino acids. Trimming pared 0 bases from V and 7 bases from J, leaving 9 bases between. In germline, CDR1 is LNHNV, CDR2 YYDKDF (reference sequence). TCRdb re-derived calls from the 5' RACE reads in MiXCR, one entry per CDR3 protein. The table shows roughly 38,000 distinct CDR3 sequences, with approximately 16% occurring only once. The receptor's source is a male donor with ankylosing spondylitis or in good health (not recorded which). Sequenced: blood. This chain connects TRBV15 to TRBJ1-4, with TRBD1 as a possible D gene (5 bases). This CDR3 reads CATSRDNGGEKLFF. In nucleotides, the CDR3 is TGTGCCACCAGCAGAGATAACGGGGGTGAAAAACTGTTTTTT.